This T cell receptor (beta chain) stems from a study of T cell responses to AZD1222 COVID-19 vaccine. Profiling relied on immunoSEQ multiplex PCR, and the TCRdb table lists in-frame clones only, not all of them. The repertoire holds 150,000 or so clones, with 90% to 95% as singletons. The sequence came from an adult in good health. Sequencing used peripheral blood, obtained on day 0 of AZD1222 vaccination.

CDR3 region: CASNPTGTGGDTQYF. In DNA, the CDR3 is TGTGCCAGCAACCCCACCGGGACAGGCGGAGATACGCAGTATTTT. This sequence joins TRBV5-6 and TRBJ2-3, with 8 bases matching TRBD1. The V and J ends lost 6 bases and 5 bases, in that order; junction bases with no gene match: 11. This CDR3 region has 15 residues. The germline gives CDR1 SGHDT, CDR2 YYEEEE.